What follows describes a single TCR beta chain. The sample is drawn from a study of shared clonotypes between healthy human individuals. The repertoire was sequenced with immunoSEQ multiplex PCR; TCRdb's copy has only in-frame clones and lacks some. Among around 2,000,000 clones listed, about 95% were seen once. Naive CD8 populations comprised CD45RO-negative cells positively selected for CCR7, excluding terminally differentiated effector memory CD45RA+ cells. The CDR3 consists of 16 residues. CDR1 PRHDT and CDR2 FYEKMQ come from the germline V gene (reference sequence). Trimming took 4 bases from V and 3 from J; bases not matched to a gene: 5.

V gene TRBV13 combines with J gene TRBJ1-6; 8 bases agree with TRBD1. Specimen: naive CD8+ T cells sorted from blood. This TCR came from a man between 18 and 29 years old in good health. The CDR3: CASSSTGGDYNSPLHF. In nucleotides, the CDR3 is TGTGCCAGCAGCTCTACAGGGGGGGACTATAATTCACCCCTCCACTTT.